This TCR beta chain is drawn from a study of cytomegalovirus exposure and HLA in healthy donors. Notes on the study in general: The authors enumerated over 150 TCR beta chains as linked to cytomegalovirus.

Libraries were prepared by immunoSEQ multiplex PCR; TCRdb keeps only in-frame clonotypes and omits some of them. This table holds 110,000 to 150,000 clones, approximately 84% found once. This clone has only one observation. The antigen is unknown. This receptor was identified in a woman aged 30 to 39 in good health and CMV-seronegative. Sequencing was performed on PBMCs.

CDR3 DNA sequence: TGTGCCAGCATGACTAGCAGGGAGCTCTCCTACAATGAGCAGTTCTTC. Protein sequence: CASMTSRELSYNEQFF. The J gene is TRBJ2-1, the V gene TRBV28, with 7 bases fitting TRBD2. CDR1 and CDR2 (germline): MDHEN, SYDVKM. The V segment lost 7 bases and the J segment 0 bases; nucleotides outside the gene matches: 9. The CDR3 length is 16 residues.